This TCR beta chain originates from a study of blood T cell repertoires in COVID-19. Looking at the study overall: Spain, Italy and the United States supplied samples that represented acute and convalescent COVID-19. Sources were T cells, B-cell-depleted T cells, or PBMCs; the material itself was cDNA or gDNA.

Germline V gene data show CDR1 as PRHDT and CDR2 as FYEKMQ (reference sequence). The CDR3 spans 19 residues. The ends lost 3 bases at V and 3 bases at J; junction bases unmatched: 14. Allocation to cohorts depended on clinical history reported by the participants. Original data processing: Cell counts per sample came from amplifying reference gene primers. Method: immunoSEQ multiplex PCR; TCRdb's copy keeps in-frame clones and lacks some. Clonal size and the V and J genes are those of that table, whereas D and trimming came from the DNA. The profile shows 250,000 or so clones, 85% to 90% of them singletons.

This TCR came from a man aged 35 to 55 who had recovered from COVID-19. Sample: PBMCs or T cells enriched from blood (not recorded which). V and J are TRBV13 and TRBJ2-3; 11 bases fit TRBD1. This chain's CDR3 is CASSLGQGGDMHGTDTQYF. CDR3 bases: TGTGCCAGCAGCTTGGGACAGGGGGGGGATATGCATGGGACAGATACGCAGTATTTT.